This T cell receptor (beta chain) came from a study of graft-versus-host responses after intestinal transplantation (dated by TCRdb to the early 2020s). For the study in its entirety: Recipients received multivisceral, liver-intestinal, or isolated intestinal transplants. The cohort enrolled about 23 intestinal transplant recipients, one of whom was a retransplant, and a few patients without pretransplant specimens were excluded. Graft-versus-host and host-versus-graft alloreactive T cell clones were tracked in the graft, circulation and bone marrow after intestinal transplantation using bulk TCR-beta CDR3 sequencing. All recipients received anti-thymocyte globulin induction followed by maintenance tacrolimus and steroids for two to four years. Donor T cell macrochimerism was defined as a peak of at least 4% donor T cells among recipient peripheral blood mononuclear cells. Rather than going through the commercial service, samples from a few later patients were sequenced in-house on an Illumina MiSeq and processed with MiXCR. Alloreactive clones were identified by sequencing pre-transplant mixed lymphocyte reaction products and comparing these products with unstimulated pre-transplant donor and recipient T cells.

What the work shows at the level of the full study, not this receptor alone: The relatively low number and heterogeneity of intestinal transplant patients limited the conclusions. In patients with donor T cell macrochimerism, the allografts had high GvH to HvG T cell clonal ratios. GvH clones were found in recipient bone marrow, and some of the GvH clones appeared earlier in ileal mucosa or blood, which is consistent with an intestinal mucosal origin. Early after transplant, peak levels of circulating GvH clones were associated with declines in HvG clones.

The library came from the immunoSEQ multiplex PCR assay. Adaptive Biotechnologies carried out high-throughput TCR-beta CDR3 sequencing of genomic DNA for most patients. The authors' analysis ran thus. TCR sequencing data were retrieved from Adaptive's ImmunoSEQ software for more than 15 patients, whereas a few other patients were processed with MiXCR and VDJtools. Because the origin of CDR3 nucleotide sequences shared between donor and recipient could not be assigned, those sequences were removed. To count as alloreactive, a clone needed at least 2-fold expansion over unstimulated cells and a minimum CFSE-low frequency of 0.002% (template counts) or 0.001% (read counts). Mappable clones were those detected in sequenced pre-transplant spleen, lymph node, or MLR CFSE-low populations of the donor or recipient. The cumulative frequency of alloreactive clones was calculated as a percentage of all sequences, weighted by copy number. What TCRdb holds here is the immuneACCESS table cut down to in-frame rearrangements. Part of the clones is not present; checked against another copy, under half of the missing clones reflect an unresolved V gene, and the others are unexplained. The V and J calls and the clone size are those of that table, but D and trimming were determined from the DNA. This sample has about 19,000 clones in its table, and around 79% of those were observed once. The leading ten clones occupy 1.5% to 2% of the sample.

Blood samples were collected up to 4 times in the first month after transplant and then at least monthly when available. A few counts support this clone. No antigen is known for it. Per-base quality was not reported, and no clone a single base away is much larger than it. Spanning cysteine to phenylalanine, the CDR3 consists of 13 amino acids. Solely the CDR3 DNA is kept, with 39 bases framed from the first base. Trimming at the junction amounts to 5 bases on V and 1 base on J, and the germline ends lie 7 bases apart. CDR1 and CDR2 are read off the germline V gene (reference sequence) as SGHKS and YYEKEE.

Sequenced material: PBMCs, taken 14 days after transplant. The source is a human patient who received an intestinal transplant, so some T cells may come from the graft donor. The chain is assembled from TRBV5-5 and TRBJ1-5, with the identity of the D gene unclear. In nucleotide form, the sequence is TGTGCCAGCAGTCAAGGGAGCAATCAGCCCCAGCATTTT. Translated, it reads CASSQGSNQPQHF.